The 8 T cell receptor beta chains below come from one sample, sequenced in a study of T cell therapy after organ transplantation (dated by TCRdb to the late 2010s). The intended sense of this specimen's time point label: before start of T cell therapy. Library method: the immunoSEQ multiplex PCR assay. The table comes from immuneACCESS by way of TCRdb, which keeps in-frame sequences with V and J called. Part of the clones is missing from these tables; in studies checked, under half for an unresolved V gene and the rest for unknown reasons. The sample has tens of thousands of clones on record, approximately 94% of them singletons. Jointly, the top ten make up about 2.9% of the sample. No antigen is known for these receptors. This specimen was CD8+ T cells from blood, taken before autologous CMV-specific T cell therapy. Receptor source: a human patient who had received a solid organ transplant and had CMV disease.

The chain recombines TRBV19 with TRBJ2-5; TRBD2 is a possible D gene (5 bases). V lost 1 base to trimming and J lost 1 base, with 10 bases between them. Per germline, CDR1 LNHDA and CDR2 SQIVND (reference sequence). This CDR3 spans 15 amino acids. Here the CDR3 DNA reads TGTGCCAGTAGTATAGGTTTACGGGGCCAAGAGACCCAGTACTTC. Translating it yields CASSIGLRGQETQYF.

V gene TRBV18 combines with J gene TRBJ2-1, with 10 bases identical to TRBD2. V trimming: 4 bases; J trimming: 2 bases; junction bases outside the gene matches: 11. The germline gives CDR1 KGHSH, CDR2 LQKENI. This CDR3 contains 18 residues. The CDR3 loop is CASSRISLAGAAYNEQFF. The CDR3 DNA is TGTGCCAGCTCACGAATCTCCCTAGCGGGGGCAGCCTACAATGAGCAGTTCTTC.

A note on this clone: Other nucleotide sequences from this sample produce the same CDR3. The chain is built from TRBV5-6 and TRBJ1-1; no definite D call. Per germline, CDR1 SGHDT and CDR2 YYEEEE. V lost 3 bases and J 2 bases, leaving 8 bases between the germline ends. This CDR3 is built from 13 residues. The CDR3 is CASSSGSNTEAFF. CDR3 nucleotides: TGTGCCAGCAGCTCGGGGAGCAACACTGAAGCTTTCTTT. Supplemented by reference TRBV5-6 and TRBJ1-1, the full variable domain reads DAGVTQSPTHLIKTRGQQVTLRCSPKSGHDTVSWYQQALGQGPQFIFQYYEEEERQRGNFPDRFSGHQFPNYSSELNVNALLLGDSALYLCASSSGSNTEAFFGQGTRLTVV.

V usage is TRBV5-1 and J usage is TRBJ2-7; D gene unclear. V was trimmed by 1 base and J by 3 bases, leaving 8 bases between them. Germline CDR1 SGHRS, CDR2 YFSETQ. The CDR3 runs 13 residues. CDR3 region: CASSLNFNYEQYF. CDR3 nucleotides: TGCGCCAGCAGCTTGAATTTCAACTACGAGCAGTACTTC. The whole variable domain, remainder taken from reference TRBV5-1 and TRBJ2-7, is KAGVTQTPRYLIKTRGQQVTLSCSPISGHRSVSWYQQTPGQGLQFLFEYFSETQRNKGNFPGRFSGRQFSNSRSEMNVSTLELGDSALYLCASSLNFNYEQYFGPGTRLTVT.

The rearrangement uses TRBV18 and TRBJ2-7, with TRBD2 as a possible D gene (5 bases). In germline, CDR1 is KGHSH, CDR2 LQKENI. With 1 base removed from V and 2 bases from J, the gap between germline ends came to 12 bases. The CDR3 covers 15 residues. The CDR3, as DNA: TGTGCCAGCTCACCACTGGATAGCGATCCCTACGAGCAGTACTTC. Translation gives CASSPLDSDPYEQYF.

The chain joins TRBV5-1 to TRBJ2-7; the D is unclear. Deletions cut 0 bases from V and 3 bases from J, with 10 bases between. Germline CDR1 SGHRS, CDR2 YFSETQ. The CDR3 consists of 14 residues. CDR3 sequence: CASSLAGIIYEQYF. The CDR3 DNA sequence: TGCGCCAGCAGCTTGGCGGGCATAATCTACGAGCAGTACTTC.

The chain combines TRBV7-2 with TRBJ2-4, with 7 nucleotides matching TRBD2. Germline lookup yields CDR1 SGHTA and CDR2 FQGNSA. After removal of 5 bases from V and 10 bases from J, the junction contained 14 bases not matched to a gene. The CDR3 covers 15 residues. The CDR3 DNA reads TGTGCCAGCAGCACCCGGCGGGAGTCCCCGGGGATTCAGTACTTC. Translation gives CASSTRRESPGIQYF.

The rearrangement joins TRBV5-4 to TRBJ2-7; D is perhaps TRBD2 (5 bases). The V end lost 0 bases, the J end lost 5 bases, and 6 bases lay between the germline ends. Germline CDR1 reads SGHNT; CDR2 reads YYREEE (reference sequence). CDR3 length equals 12 residues. The CDR3 loop reads CASSLAGNEQYF. CDR3 in DNA: TGTGCCAGCAGCTTGGCCGGGAACGAGCAGTACTTC.